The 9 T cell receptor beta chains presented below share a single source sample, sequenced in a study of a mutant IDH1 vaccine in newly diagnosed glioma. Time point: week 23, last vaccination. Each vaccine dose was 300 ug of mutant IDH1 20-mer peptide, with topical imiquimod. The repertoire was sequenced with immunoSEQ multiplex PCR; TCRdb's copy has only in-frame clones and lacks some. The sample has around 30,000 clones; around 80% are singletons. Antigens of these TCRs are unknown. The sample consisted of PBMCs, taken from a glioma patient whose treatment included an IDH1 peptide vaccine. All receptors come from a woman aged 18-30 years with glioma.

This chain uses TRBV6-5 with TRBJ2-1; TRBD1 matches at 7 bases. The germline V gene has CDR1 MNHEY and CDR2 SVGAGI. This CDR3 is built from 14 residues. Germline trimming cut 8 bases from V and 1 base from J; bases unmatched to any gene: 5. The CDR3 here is CASSDRASYNEQFF. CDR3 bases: TGTGCCAGCTCTGACAGGGCTTCCTACAATGAGCAGTTCTTC.

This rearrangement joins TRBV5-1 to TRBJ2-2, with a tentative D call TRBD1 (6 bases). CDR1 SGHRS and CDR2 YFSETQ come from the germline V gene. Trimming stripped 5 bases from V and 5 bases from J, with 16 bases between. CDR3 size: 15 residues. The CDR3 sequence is CASRSGVGGTGELFF. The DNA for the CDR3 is TGCGCCAGCAGGTCAGGGGTAGGAGGAACCGGGGAGCTGTTTTTT.

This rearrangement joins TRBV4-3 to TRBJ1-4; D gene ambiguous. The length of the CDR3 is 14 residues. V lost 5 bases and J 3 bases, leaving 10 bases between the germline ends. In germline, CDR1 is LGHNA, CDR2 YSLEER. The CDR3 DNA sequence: TGCGCCAGCAGCGAACAGTACGCTAATGAAAAACTGTTTTTT. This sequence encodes CASSEQYANEKLFF.

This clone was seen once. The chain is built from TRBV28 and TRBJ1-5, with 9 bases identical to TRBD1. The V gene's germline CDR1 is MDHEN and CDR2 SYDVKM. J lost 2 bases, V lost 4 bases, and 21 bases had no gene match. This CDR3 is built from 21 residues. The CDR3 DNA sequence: TGTGCCAGCAGTTCCAAGGACAGGGGCATACTGACCTCAGGGGGCAATCAGCCCCAGCATTTT. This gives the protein CASSSKDRGILTSGGNQPQHF.

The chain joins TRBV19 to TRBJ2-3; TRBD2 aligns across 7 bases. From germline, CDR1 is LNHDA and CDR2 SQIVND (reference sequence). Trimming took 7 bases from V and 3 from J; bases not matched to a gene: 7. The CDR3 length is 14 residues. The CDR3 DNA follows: TGTGCCAGTACCTGGGGAGGGCTGACAGATACGCAGTATTTT. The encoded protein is CASTWGGLTDTQYF.

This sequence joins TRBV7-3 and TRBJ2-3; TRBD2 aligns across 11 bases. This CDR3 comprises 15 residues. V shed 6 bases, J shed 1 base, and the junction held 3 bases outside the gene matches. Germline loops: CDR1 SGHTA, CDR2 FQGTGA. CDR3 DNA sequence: TGTGCCAGCAGTCTAGCGGGAGGCCGCACAGATACGCAGTATTTT. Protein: CASSLAGGRTDTQYF.

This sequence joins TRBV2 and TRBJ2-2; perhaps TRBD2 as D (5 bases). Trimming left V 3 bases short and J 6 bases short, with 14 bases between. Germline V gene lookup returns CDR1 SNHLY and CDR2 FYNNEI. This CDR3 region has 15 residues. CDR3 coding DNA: TGTGCCAGCAGTGATAAGGACTCCTCGGCCGGGGAGCTGTTTTTT. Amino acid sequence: CASSDKDSSAGELFF.

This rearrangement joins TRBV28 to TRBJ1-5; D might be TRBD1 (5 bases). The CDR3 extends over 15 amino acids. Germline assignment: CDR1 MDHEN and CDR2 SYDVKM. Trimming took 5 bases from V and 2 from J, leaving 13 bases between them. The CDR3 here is CASSVTPGGNQPQHF. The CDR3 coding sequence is TGTGCCAGCAGTGTAACCCCGGGGGGCAATCAGCCCCAGCATTTT.

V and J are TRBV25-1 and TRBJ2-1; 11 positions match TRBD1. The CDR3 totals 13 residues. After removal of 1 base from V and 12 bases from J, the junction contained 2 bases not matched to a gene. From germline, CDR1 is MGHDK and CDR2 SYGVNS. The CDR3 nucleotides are TGTGCCAGCAGTGAATTAGGGACAGGGGGGCAGTTCTTC. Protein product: CASSELGTGGQFF.